These T cell receptor beta chains were read from a single sample in a study of T cell responses to AZD1222 COVID-19 vaccine. The method was immunoSEQ multiplex PCR; TCRdb's version includes in-frame clones alone and lacks a portion of them. The sample lists over 95,000 clones; around 84% were seen once. This material consisted of peripheral blood, taken 28 days after the second AZD1222 dose. These receptor sequences come from an adult who received the AZD1222 COVID-19 vaccine. Both conserved end residues are part of each CDR3. Fields, in order: J gene, V gene, CDR3 protein.

>TRBJ2-7|TRBV5-6
CASSLGRGSYEQYF
>TRBJ2-1|TRBV29-1
CSVFLHNEQFF
>TRBJ1-2|TRBV29-1
CSVESGYGYTF
>TRBJ1-1|TRBV6-5
CASTGNTEAFF
>TRBJ1-1|TRBV21-1
CASSLPTLTGAPTEAFF
>TRBJ1-1|TRBV10-3
CAISPGDRENTEAFF
>TRBJ2-1|TRBV6-5
CASSGRGGDEQFF
>TRBJ1-1|TRBV16
CASIYGTEAFF
>TRBJ1-1|TRBV27
CASSYWKGAPTEAFF
>TRBJ1-2|TRBV7-2
CASTPNRASNYGYTF
>TRBJ2-4|TRBV4-3
CASSQDWGQGIAKNIQYF
>TRBJ2-5|TRBV29-1
CSGSRGREETQYF
>TRBJ1-3|TRBV29-1
CSVEIGNTIYF
>TRBJ1-1|TRBV5-1
CASSLEGGKNTEAFF
>TRBJ2-5|TRBV6-5
CASSYSVGSKETQYF
>TRBJ2-7|TRBV3-1/TRBV3-2
CASSQGGGGYEQYF
>TRBJ2-5|TRBV19
CASSIFEGRGTQYF
>TRBJ1-6|TRBV7-9
CASSSGHSLGPLHF
>TRBJ2-3|TRBV29-1
CSVEYDTTDTQYF
>TRBJ1-2|TRBV18
CASSGEGEVYGYTF
>TRBJ2-5|TRBV5-1
CASSRGGAQETQYF
>TRBJ1-1|TRBV12-5
CASGLDRGEAFF
>TRBJ2-1|TRBV11-2
CASSLGRGRSRFNEQFF
>TRBJ1-2|TRBV7-9
CASSLAGIYGYTF
>TRBJ1-2|TRBV5-5
CASSSHRTLYGYTF
>TRBJ2-5|TRBV3-1/TRBV3-2
CASSHLAGSQETQYF
>TRBJ2-3|TRBV4-1
CASSPQGGTDTQYF
>TRBJ2-5|TRBV11-1
CASSLVRGAQETQYF
>TRBJ1-6|TRBV19
CASRPGTPSSYNSPLHF
>TRBJ2-2|TRBV5-1
CASSLRDLYTGELFF
>TRBJ2-7|TRBV5-6
CASSLGREATYF
>TRBJ1-2|TRBV7-9
CASSLADEVRGGYTF
>TRBJ1-3|TRBV7-9
CASSSGLGGNTIYF
>TRBJ2-7|TRBV14
CASSQQYYEQYF
>TRBJ1-4|TRBV5-4
CASSLVGEKLFF
>TRBJ2-5|TRBV20-1
CSASSVAEETQYF
>TRBJ2-7|TRBV6-6
CASSYLVLGGYEQYF
>TRBJ2-3|TRBV29-1
CSVSHAGADTQYF
>TRBJ1-4|TRBV5-5
CASSLVGDSGEKLFF
>TRBJ1-1|TRBV27
CASTSLDRFVGAFF
>TRBJ1-3|TRBV5-1
CASSEGTEGNTIYF
>TRBJ2-5|TRBV3-1/TRBV3-2
CASSQVGYQETQYF
>TRBJ2-4|TRBV5-4
CASSLAGGGNIQYF
>TRBJ1-4|TRBV10-3
CAISESRGGNEKLFF
>TRBJ1-1|TRBV29-1
CSVEEQETNTEAFF
>TRBJ2-7|TRBV7-9
CASSGARRATSYEQYF
>TRBJ2-2|TRBV7-2
CASSLGGPGTGELFF
>TRBJ2-7|TRBV11-2
CASSLRQTGSGEQYF
>TRBJ2-1|TRBV29-1
CSVEEHRGRTFF
>TRBJ1-4|TRBV2
CASNDRLNEKLFF
>TRBJ2-7|TRBV5-1
CASSLVAGGSYEQYF
>TRBJ2-1|TRBV19
CASSIAGGAFNEQFF
>TRBJ1-1|TRBV6-5
CASGGALMNTEAFF
>TRBJ1-3|TRBV7-9
CASSFSGNTIYF